Each of the 11 T cell receptor beta chains below was sequenced from the same sample in a study of T cell changes during pregnancy in multiple sclerosis. Assay used: immunoSEQ multiplex PCR; TCRdb lists only in-frame clones, some missing. The table lists 30,000 to 45,000 clones, approximately 91% of them singletons. The material was CD8+ T cells from peripheral blood mononuclear cells, obtained in the third trimester of pregnancy. Receptor source: a female donor with multiple sclerosis, enrolled in a pregnancy study.

V and J are TRBV30 and TRBJ1-1, with 9 positions matching TRBD1. The germline V gene encodes CDR1 GTSNPN and CDR2 SVGIG (reference sequence). This CDR3 spans 15 amino acids. The CDR3 region is CAYVGYDRGDTEAFF. CDR3 sequence (DNA): TGTGCTTATGTGGGTTACGACAGGGGGGACACTGAAGCTTTCTTT.

The CDR3 here is CSVDTADSYEQYF. The CDR3 DNA is TGCAGCGTTGATACCGCAGACTCCTACGAGCAGTACTTC. The V gene is TRBV29-1, the J gene TRBJ2-7; D is unclear. Germline V gene lookup returns CDR1 SQVTM and CDR2 ANQGSEA. V lost 3 bases to trimming and J lost 0 bases, with 9 bases between them. There are 13 residues in the CDR3.

The chain is built from TRBV19 and TRBJ1-5; D unclear. This CDR3 region has 13 residues. Germline lookup yields CDR1 LNHDA and CDR2 SQIVND (reference sequence). Between the trimmed V and J ends, which lost 3 bases and 3 bases, there was a span of 6 bases. CDR3 in DNA: TGTGCCAGTAGTATCACAATCAATCAGCCCCAGCATTTT. Translating gives CASSITINQPQHF. The full variable domain, in which reference TRBV19 and TRBJ1-5 provide the parts outside the CDR3, is DGGITQSPKYLFRKEGQNVTLSCEQNLNHDAMYWYRQDPGQGLRLIYYSQIVNDFQKGDIAEGYSVSREKKESFPLTVTSAQKNPTAFYLCASSITINQPQHFGDGTRLSIL.

This chain links TRBV5-1 with TRBJ1-1; possible D gene TRBD1, 5 bases. Trimming took off 0 bases at V and 4 bases at J, with 10 bases between the two ends. This CDR3 is 14 amino acids long. CDR1 and CDR2 from the germline V gene are SGHRS and YFSETQ. In nucleotides, the CDR3 is TGCGCCAGCAGCTTGGCCGGAGGGGCCACTGAAGCTTTCTTT. It yields the protein CASSLAGGATEAFF.

The V gene is TRBV19, the J gene TRBJ2-1; D is unclear. V was shortened by 6 bases and J by 0 bases, with 9 bases between the two germline ends. The CDR3 has 14 residues. CDR1 is LNHDA, CDR2 SQIVND, per germline (reference sequence). For the CDR3, the DNA is TGTGCCAGTAGCGCCTTCAGCTCCTACAATGAGCAGTTCTTC. As protein: CASSAFSSYNEQFF.

The chain employs TRBV25-1 and TRBJ2-2; D not certain. Germline values: CDR1 MGHDK, CDR2 SYGVNS. V was trimmed by 3 bases and J by 3 bases, leaving 11 bases between them. The CDR3 is made up of 15 amino acids. CDR3: CASSDLDRDTGELFF. DNA of the CDR3: TGTGCCAGCAGTGACCTCGACCGGGACACCGGGGAGCTGTTTTTT. Based on the CDR3 plus reference TRBV25-1 and TRBJ2-2, the full variable domain is EADIYQTPRYLVIGTGKKITLECSQTMGHDKMYWYQQDPGMELHLIHYSYGVNSTEKGDLSSESTVSRIRTEHFPLTLESARPSHTSQYLCASSDLDRDTGELFFGEGSRLTVL.

This chain connects TRBV5-1 to TRBJ1-2; D not resolved. Germline CDR1 reads SGHRS; CDR2 reads YFSETQ. The CDR3 runs to 16 residues. V was shortened by 7 bases and J by 7 bases, with 26 bases between the two germline ends. CDR3 nucleotide sequence: TGCGCCAGCGGGCGGGTTCGGGGTGCCTACTCGTTTGGCTACACCTTC. It yields the protein CASGRVRGAYSFGYTF.

V and J are TRBV6-5 and TRBJ2-3; TRBD1 matches at 10 bases. Germline CDR1 reads MNHEY; CDR2 reads SVGAGI. The V and J ends lost 6 bases and 4 bases, in that order; junction bases with no gene match: 7. This CDR3 has 15 amino acids. The CDR3: CASSSGQGLPDTQYF. CDR3 coding DNA: TGTGCCAGCAGCTCGGGACAGGGGTTACCAGATACGCAGTATTTT.

The genes are TRBV7-9 and TRBJ2-5; tentative D call: TRBD1 (6 bases). The CDR3 runs 15 residues. Per the germline V gene, CDR1 is SEHNR and CDR2 is FQNEAQ (reference sequence). V dropped 3 bases and J dropped 2 bases, with 13 bases sitting between them. The chain's CDR3 is CASSFPVDRQETQYF. CDR3 bases: TGTGCCAGCAGCTTTCCCGTAGACAGGCAAGAGACCCAGTACTTC.

The gene calls are TRBV19 and TRBJ2-7, with TRBD1 matching over 8 bases. CDR3 size: 15 residues. Trimming took 6 bases from V and 2 from J; bases not matched to a gene: 9. The germline V gene encodes CDR1 LNHDA and CDR2 SQIVND (reference sequence). CDR3 sequence (DNA): TGTGCCAGTAGAGGGCGCTCACAGGGGGCCTACGAGCAGTACTTC. It yields the protein CASRGRSQGAYEQYF.

The chain has TRBV5-5 and TRBJ2-7; 9 positions agree with TRBD1. With 0 bases clipped from V and 5 bases from J, the junction kept 0 bases outside the gene matches. CDR3 length: 13 residues. CDR1 is SGHKS and CDR2 is YYEKEE in the germline V gene (reference sequence). CDR3 bases: TGTGCCAGCAGCTTGGGGACAGGGGACGAGCAGTACTTC. Its protein is CASSLGTGDEQYF.